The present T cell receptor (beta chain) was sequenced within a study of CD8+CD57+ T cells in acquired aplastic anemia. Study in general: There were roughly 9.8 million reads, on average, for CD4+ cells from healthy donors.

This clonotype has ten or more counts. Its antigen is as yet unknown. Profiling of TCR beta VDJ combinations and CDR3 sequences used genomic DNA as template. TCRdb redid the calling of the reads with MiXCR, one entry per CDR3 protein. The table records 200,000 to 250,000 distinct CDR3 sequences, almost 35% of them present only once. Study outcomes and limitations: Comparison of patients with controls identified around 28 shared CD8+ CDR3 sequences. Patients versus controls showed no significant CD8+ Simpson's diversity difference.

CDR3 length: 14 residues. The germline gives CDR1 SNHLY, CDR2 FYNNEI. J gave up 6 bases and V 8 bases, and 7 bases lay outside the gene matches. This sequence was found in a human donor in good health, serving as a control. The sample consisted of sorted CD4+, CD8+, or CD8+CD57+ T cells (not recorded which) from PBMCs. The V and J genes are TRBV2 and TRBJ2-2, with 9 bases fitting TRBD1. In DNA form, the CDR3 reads TGTGCCAGCGGCCGGGACAGGGAGGCCGGGGAGCTGTTTTTT. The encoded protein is CASGRDREAGELFF.